Shown below are 25 T cell receptor beta chains from a single sample sequenced in a study of shared clonotypes between healthy human individuals. TCRdb's table, derived via immunoSEQ multiplex PCR, lists solely in-frame clones and lacks some. Counted here are over a million clones, roughly 96% occurring once; the ten biggest clones make up about 1.2%. The material sequenced was naive CD4+ T cells sorted from blood. Documented subset: CD45RA+ positively selected. The receptors originated from a man aged 25-40 years in good health.

This chain uses TRBV11-1 with TRBJ2-5, with D hard to call. From germline, CDR1 is SGHAT and CDR2 FQDESV (reference sequence). The V end lost 6 bases, the J end lost 1 base, and 9 bases lay between the germline ends. The CDR3 totals 13 residues. CDR3 amino acids: CASSAGVQETQYF. CDR3 in DNA: TGTGCCAGCAGTGCAGGTGTCCAAGAGACCCAGTACTTC.

V usage is TRBV29-1 and J usage is TRBJ2-5; D may be TRBD1 (5 bases). The CDR3 consists of 12 residues. Germline V CDR1 and CDR2: SQVTM, ANQGSEA. Trimming stripped 4 bases from V and 5 bases from J, with 11 bases between. In DNA, the CDR3 is TGCAGCGTTGGGACACTGGGGGAGACCCAGTACTTC. Translated, it gives CSVGTLGETQYF.

The chain employs TRBV5-6 and TRBJ1-2; a possible D gene is TRBD1 (6 bases). V was shortened by 2 bases and J by 8 bases, with 13 bases between the two germline ends. Per germline, CDR1 SGHDT and CDR2 YYEEEE. The CDR3 is 13 amino acids. The CDR3 DNA reads TGTGCCAGCAGCTTTTTGGGGGCAACGGGCTACACCTTC. Translating it yields CASSFLGATGYTF.

This chain connects TRBV2 to TRBJ2-1, with 9 bases that match TRBD2. This CDR3 is built from 14 residues. Losses at the gene ends were 4 bases for V and 6 bases for J; bases not matched to a gene: 4. Germline lookup yields CDR1 SNHLY and CDR2 FYNNEI. CDR3 in amino acids: CASSVGLAGNEQFF. DNA for the CDR3: TGTGCCAGCAGTGTGGGACTAGCCGGCAATGAGCAGTTCTTC.

About this clone: This sample also contains other DNA sequences that code for the same CDR3. CDR3 coding DNA: TGCAGCGTCATAGCGGGAGTGGAGACCCAGTACTTC. This gives the protein CSVIAGVETQYF. J is TRBJ2-5 and V is TRBV29-1, with 9 bases identical to TRBD2. CDR1 SQVTM and CDR2 ANQGSEA come from the germline V gene. Trimming took 6 bases from V and 5 from J; bases not matched to a gene: 4. The CDR3 runs 12 residues.

In the case of this clone: Other nucleotide sequences in the sample specify the same CDR3. The chain couples TRBV5-1 to TRBJ2-7; 7 bases fit TRBD1. Germline assignment: CDR1 SGHRS and CDR2 YFSETQ. The CDR3 covers 13 residues. The J segment lost 0 bases and the V segment lost 4 bases, leaving 1 base of the junction unmatched. CDR3 nucleotides: TGCGCCAGCAGCCGGACAGGCTCCTACGAGCAGTACTTC. Its translation: CASSRTGSYEQYF.

The sample holds one count of this clone. The rearrangement uses TRBV14 and TRBJ2-7; D remains unclear. There are 14 residues in the CDR3. Germline V gene sequence: CDR1 SGHDN, CDR2 FVKESK. Trimming stripped 3 bases from V and 3 bases from J, with 12 bases between. CDR3 nucleotide sequence: TGTGCCAGCAGCCATGAGCCTTGGAACTACGAGCAGTACTTC. It translates to CASSHEPWNYEQYF.

The chain joins TRBV5-1 to TRBJ2-1, with 9 bases lining up with TRBD1. The CDR3 is made up of 15 amino acids. The J segment lost 1 base and the V segment lost 4 bases, leaving 3 bases of the junction unmatched. Germline V gene lookup returns CDR1 SGHRS and CDR2 YFSETQ. CDR3 loop: CASSIDRGSYNEQFF. The CDR3 DNA reads TGCGCCAGCAGCATAGACAGGGGGTCCTACAATGAGCAGTTCTTC.

The V call is TRBV11-1, the J call TRBJ2-5; TRBD2 matches at 11 bases. Per germline, CDR1 SGHAT and CDR2 FQDESV (reference sequence). The V and J ends lost 5 bases and 1 base, in that order; junction bases with no gene match: 6. The CDR3 contains 16 residues. Here the CDR3 reads CASSPRTSGFQETQYF. CDR3 bases: TGTGCCAGCAGCCCCAGGACTAGCGGGTTCCAAGAGACCCAGTACTTC.

This clone appeared once. The rearrangement uses TRBV11-2 and TRBJ2-1, with TRBD2 as a possible D gene (7 bases). Trimming removed 5 bases from V and 8 bases from J, with 10 bases in between. The CDR3 is 12 amino acids. Per the germline V gene, CDR1 is SGHAT and CDR2 is FQNNGV. In DNA, the CDR3 is TGTGCCAGCAGCGGGAGGGGGGATGAGCAGTTCTTC. Its protein is CASSGRGDEQFF.

This rearrangement joins TRBV10-2 to TRBJ2-7, with 9 bases lining up with TRBD1. The junction had 9 bases not matched to a gene; V was cut back by 3 bases and J by 6 bases. Germline CDR1 reads WSHSY; CDR2 reads SAAADI. The CDR3 is made up of 15 amino acids. CDR3 nucleotides: TGCGCCAGCAGTGAAACCGGGACAGGGTTCTCCGAGCAGTACTTC. Residues: CASSETGTGFSEQYF.

This chain links TRBV9 with TRBJ2-2; 9 positions match TRBD2. This CDR3 has 15 amino acids. The trim removed 2 bases at V and 4 bases at J, leaving 3 bases unmatched. Germline V CDR1 and CDR2: SGDLS, YYNGEE. Here the CDR3 reads CASSVSGSPTGELFF. The DNA of the CDR3 is TGTGCCAGCAGCGTTAGCGGGAGCCCCACCGGGGAGCTGTTTTTT. Combining the CDR3 with reference TRBV9 and TRBJ2-2 gives the whole variable domain DSGVTQTPKHLITATGQRVTLRCSPRSGDLSVYWYQQSLDQGLQFLIQYYNGEERAKGNILERFSAQQFPDLHSELNLSSLELGDSALYFCASSVSGSPTGELFFGEGSRLTVL.

To note about this clone: The same CDR3 arises from other DNA sequences in this sample as well. The chain couples TRBV2 to TRBJ2-3; D call uncertain. The CDR3 spans 11 residues. Trimming left V 8 bases short and J 1 base short, with 4 bases between. CDR1 and CDR2 from the germline V gene are SNHLY and FYNNEI. The CDR3 nucleotides read TGTGCCAGCGGCCGCACAGATACGCAGTATTTT. Protein sequence: CASGRTDTQYF.

The chain links TRBV5-1 to TRBJ2-1, with D tentatively TRBD1 (6 bases). The CDR3 extends over 13 amino acids. The V and J ends lost 1 base and 6 bases respectively, with 8 bases between them. The germline V gene has CDR1 SGHRS and CDR2 YFSETQ. The CDR3 loop is CASSLQGGNEQFF. For the CDR3, the DNA is TGCGCCAGCAGCTTGCAAGGGGGCAATGAGCAGTTCTTC. Looking up the rest from reference TRBV5-1 and TRBJ2-1 gives the full variable domain: KAGVTQTPRYLIKTRGQQVTLSCSPISGHRSVSWYQQTPGQGLQFLFEYFSETQRNKGNFPGRFSGRQFSNSRSEMNVSTLELGDSALYLCASSLQGGNEQFFGPGTRLTVL.

The chain carries TRBV28 and TRBJ1-5; D gene uncertain. The CDR3 is 13 residues long. Germline values: CDR1 MDHEN, CDR2 SYDVKM. V was clipped by 7 bases and J by 2 bases, with 9 bases between them. The CDR3 nucleotides read TGTGCCAGCACTCACAGAGGCAATCAGCCCCAGCATTTT. This gives the protein CASTHRGNQPQHF.

CDR3: CASSPLPQSTDTQYF. CDR3 coding DNA: TGTGCCAGCAGCCCTCTTCCGCAGAGCACAGATACGCAGTATTTT. The V and J genes are TRBV5-4 and TRBJ2-3; D remains unclear. Trimming stripped 4 bases from V and 0 bases from J, with 12 bases between. The V gene's germline CDR1 is SGHNT and CDR2 YYREEE (reference sequence). CDR3 length: 15 residues.

The chain joins TRBV2 to TRBJ1-5; D uncertain. Germline CDR1 and CDR2: SNHLY and FYNNEI. Trimming took 7 bases from V and 0 from J, leaving 10 bases between them. CDR3 length equals 14 residues. CDR3 in amino acids: CASTDRSSNQPQHF. The CDR3 nucleotides are TGTGCCAGCACCGATAGGAGTAGCAATCAGCCCCAGCATTTT.

Comments on this clone: In the same sample, other DNA sequences code for this CDR3. This chain uses TRBV18 with TRBJ2-3; D unresolved. The CDR3 runs to 13 residues. Germline V gives CDR1 KGHSH, CDR2 LQKENI. Deletions cut 0 bases from V and 6 bases from J, with 7 bases between. CDR3 nucleotide sequence: TGTGCCAGCTCACCACCCAGCGTGGATACGCAGTATTTT. As protein: CASSPPSVDTQYF.

The chain combines TRBV30 with TRBJ2-4; maybe TRBD1 (5 bases). The CDR3 has 15 amino acids. V gave up 1 base and J gave up 0 bases, with 10 bases separating them. Germline V CDR1 and CDR2: GTSNPN, SVGIG (reference sequence). DNA of the CDR3: TGTGCCTGGAGTGGCGAACAGGTAGCCAAAAACATTCAGTACTTC. Protein product: CAWSGEQVAKNIQYF.

This sequence joins TRBV7-2 and TRBJ2-7, with 9 nucleotides matching TRBD2. The CDR3 is made up of 15 amino acids. J lost 4 bases, V lost 5 bases, and 9 bases had no gene match. CDR1 is SGHTA and CDR2 is FQGNSA in the germline V gene. The CDR3 spells CASSTPLAGSYEQYF. CDR3 sequence (DNA): TGTGCCAGCAGCACACCCCTAGCGGGATCGTACGAGCAGTACTTC. Supplemented by reference TRBV7-2 and TRBJ2-7, the full variable domain reads GAGVSQSPSNKVTEKGKDVELRCDPISGHTALYWYRQSLGQGLEFLIYFQGNSAPDKSGLPSDRFSAERTGGSVSTLTIQRTQQEDSAVYLCASSTPLAGSYEQYFGPGTRLTVT.

CDR3: CSVGLAGFDEQFF. The CDR3 coding sequence is TGCAGCGTTGGGCTAGCGGGATTCGATGAGCAGTTCTTC. V and J are TRBV29-1 and TRBJ2-1; 9 bases are shared with TRBD2. The CDR3 sequence is 13 residues long. J lost 8 bases, V lost 4 bases, and 6 bases had no gene match. Germline V CDR1 and CDR2: SQVTM, ANQGSEA.

The rearrangement links TRBV28 to TRBJ2-7, with 9 bases aligning to TRBD1. V was pared by 2 bases and J by 2 bases, with 13 bases of the junction left unmatched. The CDR3 is 18 residues long. Looked up from germline, CDR1 is MDHEN and CDR2 is SYDVKM. In DNA, the CDR3 is TGTGCCAGCAGTTTACTTCTTCTGGGGGGGGACAGGGCCTACGAGCAGTACTTC. It encodes CASSLLLLGGDRAYEQYF.

The V and J genes are TRBV29-1 and TRBJ2-5; D may be TRBD2 (6 bases). Trimming pared 6 bases from V and 5 bases from J, leaving 19 bases between. The CDR3 contains 14 residues. Germline V gives CDR1 SQVTM, CDR2 ANQGSEA. In nucleotides, the CDR3 is TGCAGCGTGGGGGAAAGGGTCGGAGGGGAGACCCAGTACTTC. Translating gives CSVGERVGGETQYF.

This chain joins TRBV6-1 and TRBJ2-7; no reliable D call. This CDR3 contains 12 residues. CDR1 MNHNS and CDR2 SASEGT come from the germline V gene. V dropped 3 bases and J dropped 4 bases, with 7 bases sitting between them. The CDR3 is CASSDPEYEQYF. CDR3 nucleotides: TGTGCCAGCAGTGATCCAGAGTACGAGCAGTACTTC.

The rearrangement links TRBV10-3 to TRBJ2-2; D not resolved. V lost 3 bases, J lost 4 bases, and 18 bases lay in between. Germline V CDR1 and CDR2: ENHRY, SYGVKD. This CDR3 has 17 residues. The CDR3 DNA reads TGTGCCATCAGTGAAATAAGACATAGTACGGCCACCGGGGAGCTGTTTTTT. Protein product: CAISEIRHSTATGELFF.